The source of this T cell receptor beta chain is a study of cytomegalovirus exposure and HLA in healthy donors. PCR was performed using 60 Vbeta and 13 Jbeta primers. The assay was immunoSEQ multiplex PCR, and TCRdb's table has in-frame clones only and misses some. This table holds 180,000 or so clones, around three quarters found once. The CDR3 is 13 residues long. Germline V lookup: CDR1 SNHLY, CDR2 FYNNEI. J lost 2 bases, V lost 8 bases, and 2 bases had no gene match. The chain uses TRBV2 and TRBJ2-1; 8 nucleotides match TRBD2. The material sequenced was PBMCs. The receptor was derived from a woman aged 25 to 39 in good health and CMV-seronegative. As DNA, the CDR3 is TGTGCCAGCGTCGGGGGGGCCTACAATGAGCAGTTCTTC. This gives the protein CASVGGAYNEQFF. Full variable domain (missing parts from reference TRBV2 and TRBJ2-1): EPEVTQTPSHQVTQMGQEVILRCVPISNHLYFYWYRQILGQKVEFLVSFYNNEISEKSEIFDDQFSVERPDGSNFTLKIRSTKLEDSAMYFCASVGGAYNEQFFGPGTRLTVL.